The following is a TCR beta chain sequence with its context. These data come from a study of blood T cell repertoires in COVID-19. Sequencing was performed with immunoSEQ multiplex PCR; in TCRdb, only in-frame clones are kept and a portion is missing. The data contain around 130,000 clones, approximately 81% of them singletons. There are 16 residues in the CDR3. Unmatched junction bases numbered 6, after V lost 3 bases and J lost 4 bases. CDR1 is SGHTA and CDR2 is FQGTGA in the germline V gene. The chain uses TRBV7-3 and TRBJ2-7, with 13 bases that match TRBD2. The sequencing input was peripheral blood. The TCR comes from a man in his sixties with acute or convalescent COVID-19. The CDR3 nucleotides are TGTGCCAGCAGCTTGGGACTAGCGGGGACTTGGTACGAGCAGTACTTC. This sequence encodes CASSLGLAGTWYEQYF.